These T cell receptor beta chains were read from a single sample in a study of beta chain features in type 1 diabetes. Some clones are missing from TCRdb's copy, which holds only in-frame ones; the method was immunoSEQ multiplex PCR. The sample records approximately 400,000 clones, over 13% being singletons. Sample: naive CD4+ T cells from blood. Receptors were obtained from a woman under 30 in good health. The CDR3 runs from the conserved cysteine through the conserved F or W. A D gene is named only where the DNA matches it firmly. Some rows have no size entry. The others give once, few or many, or a class for an expanded clone.

NA few 12 TRBJ2-7 TRBV30 TGTGCCTGGAGTGCCGCAGGTTACGAGCAGTACTTC CAWSAAGYEQYF
NA few 11 TRBJ2-7 TRBV2 TGTGCCAGCGCTACTCTGACAGAATTAATCTTC CASATLTELIF
NA few 13 TRBJ1-5 TRBV30 TGTGCCTGGAGTGTACGGCGAAGGGGGCCCCAGCATTTT CAWSVRRRGPQHF
NA NA 16 TRBJ1-2 TRBV4-1 TGCGCCAGCAGCCAAACTCCCGCAGGGATTATTTATGGCTACACCTTC CASSQTPAGIIYGYTF
TRBD1 few 18 TRBJ2-1 TRBV4-3 TGCGCCAGCAGCCAAGATCCCATGTGGGCAGGGGGTGGATATGAGCAGTTCTTC CASSQDPMWAGGGYEQFF
TRBD1 few 15 TRBJ2-5 TRBV18 TGTGCCAGCTCTCTCTTGGACAGGGGAGGAGAGACCCAGTACTTC CASSLLDRGGETQYF
NA NA 14 TRBJ2-5 TRBV28 TGTGCCAGCAGTCCCTCTGGGGGCGAAGAGACCCAGTACTTC CASSPSGGEETQYF
NA few 14 TRBJ2-3 TRBV7-9 TGTGCCAGCAGGCCCCGGAACGGGGGAGATACGCAGTATTTT CASRPRNGGDTQYF
TRBD2 few 15 TRBJ2-7 TRBV27 TGTGCCAGCAGCCCTTCTAGCGGGAGCTCCTACGAGCAGTACTTC CASSPSSGSSYEQYF
TRBD2 few 15 TRBJ2-7 TRBV5-1 TGCGCCAGCAGCCGGGGACTAGCGGGAGGGCACGAGCAGTACTTC CASSRGLAGGHEQYF
TRBD2 NA 14 TRBJ2-5 TRBV9 TGTGCCAGCAGCGTAGCGGGAGGGCCGGAGACCCAGTACTTC CASSVAGGPETQYF
NA NA 14 TRBJ1-2 TRBV7-9 TGTGCCAGCAGCCCTCCGGGCAGGGTAAATGGCTACACCTTC CASSPPGRVNGYTF
NA NA 14 TRBJ2-7 TRBV25-1 TGTGCCAGCAGTGATCGCGGGACTGTTAACGAGCAGTACTTC CASSDRGTVNEQYF
NA NA 12 TRBJ2-7 TRBV5-8 TGTGCCAGCAGCTTCCGGGGATACGAGCAGTACTTC CASSFRGYEQYF
TRBD1 NA 16 TRBJ2-7 TRBV30 TGTGCCTGGAGTGTCCTGGATGTGCTGGGACAGGGGAAACAGTACTTC CAWSVLDVLGQGKQYF
TRBD1 few 16 TRBJ2-5 TRBV6-5 TGTGCCAGCAGTTATACCGGGACAGGCCTCCAAGAGACCCAGTACTTC CASSYTGTGLQETQYF
TRBD1 few 17 TRBJ1-5 TRBV5-4 TGTGCCAGCAGCTATCGACAGGGAGGCTATGGCAATCAGCCCCAGCATTTT CASSYRQGGYGNQPQHF
TRBD2 few 16 TRBJ2-1 TRBV6-4 TGTGCCAGCAGTGACATGAGCGGGAGGGGTTACAATGAGCAGTTCTTC CASSDMSGRGYNEQFF
TRBD2 few 15 TRBJ2-1 TRBV18 TGTGCCAGCTCACCATCTAGCGGGAGTCGCAATGAGCAGTTCTTC CASSPSSGSRNEQFF
TRBD1 few 13 TRBJ2-5 TRBV5-4 TGTGCCAGCAGCAAGGGACAGCAAGAGACCCAGTACTTC CASSKGQQETQYF
NA NA 16 TRBJ2-3 TRBV18 TGTGCCAGCTCACCCGTCACGGGTACCCGCACAGATACGCAGTATTTT CASSPVTGTRTDTQYF
NA NA 14 TRBJ1-1 TRBV29-1 TGCAGCGGTGGGGTGGCAGGGGCGAGGACTGAAGCTTTCTTT CSGGVAGARTEAFF
TRBD2 NA 15 TRBJ2-7 TRBV18 TGTGCCAGCTCACCAGCTAGCGGGAGCGGTTACGAGCAGTACTTC CASSPASGSGYEQYF
TRBD2 few 14 TRBJ2-1 TRBV28 TGTGCCAGCGGAAGACTAGCGGGAGTCGATGAGCAGTTCTTC CASGRLAGVDEQFF
NA NA 13 TRBJ1-5 TRBV6-6 TGTGCCAGCAGCCGCGGGAGCAATCAGCCCCAGCATTTT CASSRGSNQPQHF
NA few 12 TRBJ2-7 TRBV2 TGTGCCAGCGGAGGGACTCCCTACGAGCAGTACTTC CASGGTPYEQYF
NA NA 12 TRBJ1-2 TRBV13 TGTGCCAGCAGCTTCCGACAGAATGGCTACACCTTC CASSFRQNGYTF
TRBD1 NA 16 TRBJ2-1 TRBV19 TGTGCCAGTAGTAAGCTACCGGGACAGGGGAGCAATGAGCAGTTCTTC CASSKLPGQGSNEQFF